A single sample gave rise to the 32 T cell receptor beta chains below, sequenced in a study of cytomegalovirus exposure and HLA in healthy donors. Primers: 60 Vbeta forward and 13 Jbeta reverse. Profiling relied on immunoSEQ multiplex PCR, and the TCRdb table lists in-frame clones only, not all of them. The sample includes about 94,000 clones, roughly 78% seen only once; the top ten take about 0.79%. Sequenced material: PBMCs. All receptors derive from a woman aged 60-70 years in good health and CMV-seronegative.

This chain connects TRBV27 to TRBJ1-2; 9 bases agree with TRBD1. J was trimmed by 4 bases and V by 0 bases; bases with no gene match: 6. Germline V gene lookup returns CDR1 MNHEY and CDR2 SMNVEV (reference sequence). CDR3 length: 16 residues. Here the CDR3 DNA reads TGTGCCAGCAGTTTATCGGGACAGGGAGACACCTATGGCTACACCTTC. This translates into CASSLSGQGDTYGYTF.

The rearrangement links TRBV5-1 to TRBJ2-5; 12 nucleotides align to TRBD1. This CDR3 contains 15 residues. Trimming at V came to 3 bases and at J to 5 bases, leaving 5 bases not matched to a gene. Germline assignment: CDR1 SGHRS and CDR2 YFSETQ. CDR3 sequence (DNA): TGCGCCAGCAGCTCTTCCGGGACAGGGGGCGAGACCCAGTACTTC. Protein product: CASSSSGTGGETQYF.

The chain couples TRBV4-1 to TRBJ2-5, with D possibly being TRBD1 (5 bases). The length of the CDR3 is 12 residues. Trimming shortened V by 1 base and J by 5 bases, and 5 bases separated the two germline ends. Per the germline V gene, CDR1 is MGHRA and CDR2 is YSYEKL. The CDR3 sequence: CASSQAGETQYF. CDR3 DNA sequence: TGCGCCAGCAGCCAAGCAGGGGAGACCCAGTACTTC.

The J gene is TRBJ1-1, the V gene TRBV7-9; 8 bases match TRBD1. J gave up 5 bases and V 4 bases, and 9 bases lay outside the gene matches. This CDR3 has 15 residues. The germline gives CDR1 SEHNR, CDR2 FQNEAQ (reference sequence). CDR3 nucleotide sequence: TGTGCCAGCAGCTCGGAAGACAGGGGAGGAACTGAAGCTTTCTTT. This codes for CASSSEDRGGTEAFF.

The chain couples TRBV4-3 to TRBJ1-5, with TRBD1 as a possible D gene (6 bases). Germline CDR1 reads LGHNA; CDR2 reads YSLEER. The CDR3 has 14 residues. Trimming cost V 3 bases and J 6 bases, with 12 bases left between them. CDR3 region: CASSHFRGGQPQHF. In DNA, the CDR3 is TGCGCCAGCAGCCATTTTAGGGGGGGTCAGCCCCAGCATTTT.

CDR3 DNA: TGCAGCGTTAGAACAGGGGCGATTCCTAGCTCCTACAATGAGCAGTTCTTC. This encodes CSVRTGAIPSSYNEQFF. The chain links TRBV29-1 to TRBJ2-1, with TRBD1 identical over 7 bases. The V and J ends lost 5 bases and 0 bases, in that order; junction bases with no gene match: 13. CDR1 is SQVTM and CDR2 is ANQGSEA in the germline V gene. The CDR3 is made up of 17 amino acids.

The rearrangement uses TRBV19 and TRBJ1-4; 9 bases agree with TRBD1. Looked up from germline, CDR1 is LNHDA and CDR2 is SQIVND (reference sequence). V was pared by 1 base and J by 7 bases, with 4 bases of the junction left unmatched. This CDR3 is 15 amino acids long. The CDR3 region has the DNA TGTGCCAGTAGTATAGCCACAGGGGGCAGTGAAAAACTGTTTTTT. Translated, it gives CASSIATGGSEKLFF.

The V gene is TRBV6-1, the J gene TRBJ1-1; 7 bases match TRBD1. Losses at the gene ends were 7 bases for V and 1 base for J; bases not matched to a gene: 6. CDR1 is MNHNS, CDR2 SASEGT, per germline. There are 14 residues in the CDR3. In DNA, the CDR3 is TGTGCCAGCACCAAAGACAGGGAGAACACTGAAGCTTTCTTT. It is translated as CASTKDRENTEAFF.

The CDR3 loop is CASSSILSSYEQYF. In nucleotides, the CDR3 is TGTGCCAGCAGCTCGATCCTTAGCTCCTACGAGCAGTACTTC. This chain connects TRBV5-6 to TRBJ2-7; D uncertain. The germline CDR1 and CDR2 sequences are SGHDT and YYEEEE. The CDR3 has 14 amino acids. Trimming pared 3 bases from V and 0 bases from J, leaving 10 bases between.

This chain joins TRBV6-5 and TRBJ2-7; the match to TRBD1 covers 7 bases. The V and J ends lost 6 bases and 2 bases, in that order; junction bases with no gene match: 7. Germline loops: CDR1 MNHEY, CDR2 SVGAGI. The CDR3 consists of 14 residues. The CDR3 is CASSPEDRPYEQYF. The CDR3 coding sequence is TGTGCCAGCAGCCCTGAGGACAGGCCCTACGAGCAGTACTTC.

The V and J genes are TRBV7-9 and TRBJ2-7, with a weak D call TRBD2 (6 bases). V was trimmed by 5 bases and J by 2 bases, leaving 13 bases between them. Germline V gene lookup returns CDR1 SEHNR and CDR2 FQNEAQ (reference sequence). The CDR3 extends over 14 amino acids. CDR3 amino acids: CASSPHPGAYEQYF. CDR3 sequence (DNA): TGTGCCAGCAGCCCCCACCCGGGGGCCTACGAGCAGTACTTC.

The chain recombines TRBV4-3 with TRBJ1-2, with TRBD1 as a possible D gene (6 bases). CDR1 and CDR2 (germline): LGHNA, YSLEER. V was clipped by 0 bases and J by 1 base, with 15 bases between them. CDR3 size: 17 residues. The DNA for the CDR3 is TGCGCCAGCAGCCAAGAAAGGGGGACTATTCTTAACTATGGCTACACCTTC. Protein: CASSQERGTILNYGYTF.

The V gene is TRBV5-1, the J gene TRBJ2-7; 7 bases map to TRBD1. Germline V gives CDR1 SGHRS, CDR2 YFSETQ. Trimming cost V 4 bases and J 5 bases; bases outside gene matches: 9. The CDR3 has 14 amino acids. The CDR3 spells CASSIDRVGDEQYF. For the CDR3, the DNA is TGCGCCAGCAGCATCGACAGGGTGGGGGACGAGCAGTACTTC.

This clone was seen a handful of times. The chain combines TRBV7-2 with TRBJ1-1, with D possibly being TRBD1 (5 bases). V shed 6 bases and J shed 1 base, with 24 bases lying between them. This CDR3 comprises 18 residues. Germline V gene data show CDR1 as SGHTA and CDR2 as FQGNSA. In DNA, the CDR3 is TGTGCCAGCAGGAATCCCCCGGACATATTTACCCGGAACACTGAAGCTTTCTTT. The encoded protein is CASRNPPDIFTRNTEAFF.

This sequence joins TRBV29-1 and TRBJ1-1; no firm D call. Germline CDR1 SQVTM, CDR2 ANQGSEA. There are 11 residues in the CDR3. The ends were cut back, 6 bases at V and 6 bases at J, with 11 bases in the middle. The CDR3: CSVHRVAEAFF. The CDR3 bases are TGCAGCGTCCACAGAGTGGCTGAAGCTTTCTTT.

V gene TRBV11-2 combines with J gene TRBJ1-1; D remains ambiguous. The CDR3 contains 13 residues. Trimming left V 5 bases short and J 3 bases short, with 10 bases between. Germline CDR1 SGHAT, CDR2 FQNNGV. The CDR3 sequence: CASSPRLDTEAFF. The CDR3 bases are TGTGCCAGCAGCCCCAGACTAGACACTGAAGCTTTCTTT.

J is TRBJ2-7 and V is TRBV7-2, with D possibly TRBD1 on 5 matching bases. Germline lookup yields CDR1 SGHTA and CDR2 FQGNSA. This CDR3 spans 15 amino acids. The V gene lost 1 base and the J gene lost 1 base, with 11 bases spanning the gap. This CDR3 reads CASSLVQGGSYEQYF. The CDR3 region has the DNA TGTGCCAGCAGCTTAGTCCAGGGCGGATCCTACGAGCAGTACTTC.

This CDR3 is CASTGSGANVLTF. CDR3 coding DNA: TGTGCCAGCACCGGCTCTGGGGCCAACGTCCTGACTTTC. This sequence joins TRBV7-2 and TRBJ2-6; D call uncertain. V lost 7 bases, J lost 0 bases, and 4 bases lay in between. CDR1 and CDR2 from the germline V gene are SGHTA and FQGNSA. The CDR3 has 13 amino acids.

The V gene is TRBV7-9, the J gene TRBJ2-1; D is uncertain. V was shortened by 5 bases and J by 5 bases, with 13 bases between the two germline ends. Germline V gives CDR1 SEHNR, CDR2 FQNEAQ (reference sequence). The CDR3 has 14 amino acids. CDR3 sequence reads: CASSLNMENNEQFF. CDR3 nucleotide sequence: TGTGCCAGCAGCCTAAACATGGAGAACAATGAGCAGTTCTTC.

V and J are TRBV29-1 and TRBJ1-1; 8 bases match TRBD1. The CDR3 is 14 amino acids. V dropped 7 bases and J dropped 0; count of bases not matched to a gene: 7. Germline V gene data show CDR1 as SQVTM and CDR2 as ANQGSEA. The CDR3 spells CSGQGTLMNTEAFF. The CDR3 DNA sequence: TGCAGCGGACAGGGGACCTTGATGAACACTGAAGCTTTCTTT.

The table lists this clone with a few counts. V gene TRBV6-5 combines with J gene TRBJ2-3, with 14 bases that match TRBD2. V dropped 5 bases and J dropped 9; count of bases not matched to a gene: 7. Per germline, CDR1 MNHEY and CDR2 SVGAGI. The CDR3 has 15 residues. CDR3 sequence: CASSLLGLAGETQYF. CDR3 DNA: TGTGCCAGCAGTCTACTGGGACTAGCGGGGGAAACGCAGTATTTT.

This clone was detected once. The chain combines TRBV20-1 with TRBJ2-1; TRBD2 agrees at 8 bases. The V segment lost 7 bases and the J segment 5 bases; nucleotides outside the gene matches: 1. The CDR3 runs 11 residues. The V gene's germline CDR1 is DFQATT and CDR2 SNEGSKA (reference sequence). The CDR3 bases are TGCAGTGTACTAGCGGACAATGAGCAGTTCTTC. Its translation: CSVLADNEQFF.

This clone is a singleton in its sample. This sequence joins TRBV4-1 and TRBJ1-1; D call uncertain. The CDR3 is 14 residues long. The germline gives CDR1 MGHRA, CDR2 YSYEKL. The V end was cut by 0 bases, the J end by 3 bases, with 8 bases between. CDR3 protein: CASSQEYGDTEAFF. The CDR3 bases are TGCGCCAGCAGCCAAGAGTACGGGGACACTGAAGCTTTCTTT.

This rearrangement joins TRBV6-5 to TRBJ1-6; D perhaps matches TRBD1 (5 bases). V was cut by 6 bases and J by 7 bases, with 16 bases left in between. CDR1 is MNHEY and CDR2 is SVGAGI in the germline V gene. The length of the CDR3 is 15 residues. The DNA for the CDR3 is TGTGCCAGCAGGGGCCAAGGGGCTAGAAATTCACCCCTCCACTTT. The encoded protein is CASRGQGARNSPLHF.

The chain links TRBV6-1 to TRBJ1-3, with D perhaps matching TRBD1 (5 bases). Trimming removed 2 bases at V and 1 base at J, with 6 bases between. This CDR3 is 14 amino acids long. Germline assignment: CDR1 MNHNS and CDR2 SASEGT. The CDR3 here is CASSEQGSGNTIYF. The CDR3 DNA reads TGTGCCAGCAGTGAACAGGGATCTGGAAACACCATATATTTT.

CDR3 sequence: CASSLVRGNREGNYGYTF. The CDR3 DNA reads TGTGCCAGCAGTTTAGTGCGCGGGAACAGGGAGGGCAACTATGGCTACACCTTC. V usage is TRBV28 and J usage is TRBJ1-2, with D possibly being TRBD1 (6 bases). The ends were cut back, 2 bases at V and 2 bases at J, with 21 bases in the middle. This CDR3 is built from 18 residues. The germline V gene has CDR1 MDHEN and CDR2 SYDVKM.

This sequence joins TRBV27 and TRBJ2-3; TRBD2 agrees at 7 bases. Germline V gives CDR1 MNHEY, CDR2 SMNVEV (reference sequence). The CDR3 covers 19 residues. Trimming at V came to 4 bases and at J to 0 bases, leaving 16 bases not matched to a gene. The CDR3 DNA is TGTGCCAGCAGTTCCCCTTTTCAGCGGGAACTATCTAGCACAGATACGCAGTATTTT. Translating gives CASSSPFQRELSSTDTQYF.

The genes are TRBV10-1 and TRBJ2-7, with TRBD2 matching over 12 bases. The CDR3 totals 14 residues. V shed 4 bases, J shed 3 bases, and the junction held 1 base outside the gene matches. Germline CDR1 is WNHNN and CDR2 is SYGVQD (reference sequence). CDR3 in amino acids: CASSGTSGNYEQYF. For the CDR3, the DNA is TGCGCCAGCAGTGGGACTAGCGGGAACTACGAGCAGTACTTC.

The genes are TRBV11-2 and TRBJ2-7; possibly TRBD1 for D (6 bases). V was shortened by 4 bases and J by 4 bases, with 14 bases between the two germline ends. The CDR3 has 14 amino acids. Germline-derived CDR1 and CDR2 are SGHAT and FQNNGV. For the CDR3, the DNA is TGTGCCAGCAGCTCAGACAGGTCGGGATACGAGCAGTACTTC. Residues: CASSSDRSGYEQYF.

The J gene is TRBJ2-7, the V gene TRBV4-1, with TRBD2 as a possible D gene (5 bases). The V gene's germline CDR1 is MGHRA and CDR2 YSYEKL. The CDR3 covers 15 residues. The V and J ends lost 5 bases and 2 bases respectively, with 16 bases between them. The CDR3 sequence is CASSGHPDSAYEQYF. The CDR3 DNA is TGCGCCAGCAGCGGCCACCCGGACTCCGCCTACGAGCAGTACTTC.

The chain uses TRBV18 and TRBJ1-1; D call uncertain. Trimming pared 2 bases from V and 4 bases from J, leaving 14 bases between. The CDR3 extends over 15 amino acids. Looked up from germline, CDR1 is KGHSH and CDR2 is LQKENI. The CDR3 DNA reads as TGTGCCAGCTCACCAATTGGCGGGGTCCTCACTGAAGCTTTCTTT. Its translation: CASSPIGGVLTEAFF.

The chain joins TRBV19 to TRBJ1-1, with TRBD1 as a possible D gene (5 bases). This CDR3 has 15 amino acids. V was shortened by 5 bases and J by 4 bases, with 17 bases between the two germline ends. Germline-derived CDR1 and CDR2 are LNHDA and SQIVND (reference sequence). The CDR3 sequence is CASSQEYRFGTEAFF. CDR3 DNA: TGTGCCAGTAGTCAAGAATACAGGTTTGGCACTGAAGCTTTCTTT.